Listed below are T cell receptor beta chains from one sample, sequenced in a study of T and B cells in COVID-19 patients. TCRdb re-called the multiplex PCR reads through MiXCR, storing one row per CDR3 protein. Of more than 9,500 distinct CDR3 sequences detected, nearly 30% appear once; the ten largest clones hold about 30%. What was sequenced was blood. The receptors here all came from a human donor who had recovered from COVID-19. The CDR3 runs from the conserved cysteine through the conserved F or W. The D gene is left open where the match is weak. Some rows have no size entry. The others give once, few or many, or a class for an expanded clone.

d_gene	j_gene	abundance	v_gene	CDR3aa	CDR3nt
.	TRBJ2-2	few	TRBV11-3	CASSGTRLLGELFF	TGTGCCAGCAGCGGCACACGACTTCTCGGGGAGCTGTTTTTT
.	TRBJ2-7	few	TRBV7-2	CASSFFSSGGTSYEQYF	TGTGCCAGCAGCTTTTTTTCTTCGGGCGGGACCTCCTACGAGCAGTACTTC
TRBD1	TRBJ2-1	few	TRBV5-4	CASSDGQGSYNEQFF	TGTGCCAGCAGCGATGGACAGGGCTCCTACAATGAGCAGTTCTTC
TRBD2	TRBJ2-2	few	TRBV11-3	CASSLRSGRALTGELFF	TGTGCCAGCAGCTTGAGGAGCGGGAGGGCCCTGACCGGGGAGCTGTTTTTT
TRBD2	TRBJ2-3	few	TRBV5-1	CASSSGLAASTDTQYF	TGCGCCAGCAGCTCCGGACTAGCGGCTAGCACAGATACGCAGTATTTT
.	TRBJ2-7	.	TRBV5-1	CASSLEPGGYEQYF	TGCGCCAGCAGCTTGGAGCCAGGGGGGTACGAGCAGTACTTC
.	TRBJ1-1	.	TRBV5-6	CASSFGNPEAFF	TGTGCCAGCAGCTTCGGGAATCCTGAAGCTTTCTTT
.	TRBJ2-1	.	TRBV24-1	CATSFYRDGEQFF	TGTGCCACCAGTTTTTACAGGGATGGTGAGCAGTTCTTC
.	TRBJ2-5	few	TRBV6-6	CASSQTRQETQYF	TGTGCCAGCAGCCAGACCCGGCAAGAGACCCAGTACTTC
TRBD1	TRBJ1-1	medium-sized	TRBV29-1	CSVRTGGVTEAFF	TGCAGCGTACGGACAGGGGGCGTCACTGAAGCTTTCTTT
TRBD1	TRBJ1-1	.	TRBV20-1	CSAEGDRGNTEAFF	TGCAGTGCCGAGGGGGACAGGGGAAACACTGAAGCTTTCTTT
.	TRBJ2-3	medium-sized	TRBV6-2/TRBV6-3	CASSDRIDTQYF	TGTGCCAGCAGTGACAGGATAGATACGCAGTATTTT
TRBD1	TRBJ1-5	few	TRBV19	CASSPRDSYNQPQHF	TGTGCCAGTAGCCCCCGGGACAGCTATAATCAGCCCCAGCATTTT
.	TRBJ2-7	few	TRBV6-1	CASILSVYLPYEQYF	TGTGCCAGCATATTGAGCGTTTACCTACCCTACGAGCAGTACTTC
TRBD1	TRBJ2-7	.	TRBV7-6	CASSLRQGAYEQYF	TGTGCCAGCAGCTTAAGACAGGGGGCTTACGAGCAGTACTTC
.	TRBJ2-5	few	TRBV18	CASSPGQQETQYF	TGTGCCAGCTCACCCGGACAGCAAGAGACCCAGTACTTC
.	TRBJ1-2	.	TRBV11-3	CASSLGVQGRYGYTF	TGTGCCAGCAGCTTAGGGGTACAGGGCAGGTATGGCTACACCTTC
TRBD2	TRBJ2-1	medium-sized	TRBV19	CASTIGGSSYNEQFF	TGTGCCAGTACTATCGGGGGGAGCTCCTACAATGAGCAGTTCTTC
.	TRBJ2-3	.	TRBV20-1	CSGSLGTDTQYF	TGCAGTGGTAGCCTCGGCACAGATACGCAGTATTTT
.	TRBJ2-6	.	TRBV7-2	CASSATGANVLTF	TGTGCCAGCAGTGCCACTGGGGCCAACGTCCTGACTTTC
TRBD2	TRBJ2-3	medium-sized	TRBV15	CATSSPIHSGGGTDTQYF	TGTGCCACCAGCAGTCCTATCCATTCGGGGGGAGGCACAGATACGCAGTATTTT
.	TRBJ1-1	.	TRBV19	CASKLVMNTEAFF	TGTGCCAGTAAACTTGTAATGAACACTGAAGCTTTCTTT
TRBD2	TRBJ2-1	once	TRBV4-1	CASSHGLAGPSYNEQFF	TGCGCCAGCAGCCACGGACTAGCGGGTCCCTCCTACAATGAGCAGTTCTTC
TRBD1	TRBJ2-3	.	TRBV12-3/TRBV12-4	CASSIPGTGQNTQYF	TGTGCCAGCAGCATTCCGGGGACAGGGCAAAATACGCAGTATTTT
.	TRBJ1-5	medium-sized	TRBV29-1	CSALHRRFPRYSNQPQHF	TGCAGCGCCTTACACCGGCGGTTTCCGAGGTATAGCAATCAGCCCCAGCATTTT
.	TRBJ2-1	.	TRBV13	CASSHGHNEQFF	TGTGCCAGCAGCCATGGCCATAATGAGCAGTTCTTC
.	TRBJ2-7	medium-sized	TRBV6-5	CASTPTGTGGEQYF	TGTGCCAGCACCCCCACAGGTACCGGCGGCGAGCAGTACTTC
.	TRBJ2-1	.	TRBV7-4	CASSLSRDYNEQFF	TGTGCCAGCAGCTTAAGCCGGGACTACAATGAGCAGTTCTTC
.	TRBJ1-1	few	TRBV19	CASSQRTAHTEAFF	TGTGCCAGTAGTCAGAGGACAGCGCACACTGAAGCTTTCTTT
.	TRBJ2-5	.	TRBV7-2	CASSLGGQETQYF	TGTGCCAGCAGCCTGGGTGGGCAAGAGACCCAGTACTTC
TRBD1	TRBJ2-2	medium-sized	TRBV19	CASSFTGTGDTGELFF	TGTGCCAGTAGTTTCACCGGGACAGGGGACACCGGGGAGCTGTTTTTT
TRBD1	TRBJ1-1	.	TRBV5-4	CASSQPLGQGSTEAFF	TGTGCCAGCAGCCAGCCATTAGGACAGGGAAGCACTGAAGCTTTCTTT
.	TRBJ2-7	medium-sized	TRBV6-5	CASSYSKGYEQYF	TGTGCCAGCAGTTACTCAAAAGGGTACGAGCAGTACTTC
.	TRBJ2-7	few	TRBV18	CASSPSTVNEQYF	TGTGCCAGCTCACCGTCTACAGTCAACGAGCAGTACTTC
TRBD1	TRBJ2-5	many	TRBV6-5	CASSYATGGETQYF	TGTGCCAGCAGTTACGCCACAGGGGGAGAGACCCAGTACTTC
TRBD1	TRBJ1-2	many	TRBV30	CAWTRDRGYGYTF	TGTGCCTGGACCAGGGACAGGGGCTATGGCTACACCTTC
TRBD1	TRBJ2-5	many	TRBV10-3	CAIIHTQGDETQYF	TGTGCCATCATTCACACTCAGGGGGACGAGACCCAGTACTTC
TRBD2	TRBJ2-1	.	TRBV10-3	CAISAWTSGSLNEQFF	TGTGCCATCAGTGCCTGGACTAGCGGGAGTCTGAATGAGCAGTTCTTC
.	TRBJ2-1	few	TRBV30	CAWRHYNEQFF	TGTGCCTGGCGCCATTACAATGAGCAGTTCTTC
TRBD2	TRBJ2-2	.	TRBV20-1	CSASPSGPYTGELFF	TGCAGTGCTAGTCCTAGCGGACCGTACACCGGGGAGCTGTTTTTT
TRBD1	TRBJ1-2	.	TRBV6-5	CASSRHRGNYGYTF	TGTGCCAGCAGTAGACACAGGGGAAACTATGGCTACACCTTC
TRBD2	TRBJ2-7	.	TRBV6-2/TRBV6-3	CASSYSSGRERYEQYF	TGTGCCAGCAGTTATTCTAGCGGGAGGGAGCGGTACGAGCAGTACTTC
TRBD1	TRBJ1-5	.	TRBV12-3/TRBV12-4	CASSSPGTGYQPQHF	TGTGCCAGCAGTTCACCCGGGACAGGGTATCAGCCCCAGCATTTT
TRBD2	TRBJ2-1	.	TRBV20-1	CSARDLSGRFAYNEQFF	TGCAGTGCTAGAGATCTGAGCGGGAGGTTTGCCTACAATGAGCAGTTCTTC
TRBD1	TRBJ2-7	medium-sized	TRBV29-1	CSVSRDRGSYEQYF	TGCAGCGTTTCCCGGGACAGGGGCTCCTACGAGCAGTACTTC